These 8 T cell receptor beta chains came from one sample sequenced in a study of T cell responses to AZD1222 COVID-19 vaccine. TCRdb keeps only in-frame clones here, not all; method: immunoSEQ multiplex PCR. The sample holds approximately 170,000 clones, approximately 94% seen once. The sample in question was peripheral blood, obtained 28 days after the second AZD1222 dose. The receptor set was obtained from an adult who received the AZD1222 COVID-19 vaccine.

The J gene is TRBJ1-2, the V gene TRBV10-3; 7 positions agree with TRBD1. V lost 6 bases to trimming and J lost 4 bases; unmatched junction nucleotides: 26. Germline loops: CDR1 ENHRY, CDR2 SYGVKD. The length of the CDR3 is 20 residues. The CDR3 DNA follows: TGTGCCATCAGCTCCCCAGTTAGGGCGGCGGGTAAGGGGGCGAGCTATGGCTACACCTTC. As protein: CAISSPVRAAGKGASYGYTF.

This sequence joins TRBV18 and TRBJ1-2; D might be TRBD1 (6 bases). CDR3 length: 15 residues. The V and J ends lost 3 bases and 5 bases respectively, with 16 bases between them. CDR1 KGHSH and CDR2 LQKENI come from the germline V gene. The CDR3 DNA follows: TGTGCCAGCTCACCGGGACAAAGGGAGGGATATGGCTACACCTTC. Translated: CASSPGQREGYGYTF.

This sequence joins TRBV28 and TRBJ1-2, with a weak D call TRBD1 (6 bases). V lost 6 bases to trimming and J lost 4 bases, with 9 bases between them. The CDR3 loop spans 12 amino acids. CDR1 is MDHEN and CDR2 is SYDVKM in the germline V gene. CDR3 nucleotides: TGTGCCAGCAGAACAGGGCGCTATGGCTACACCTTC. The encoded protein is CASRTGRYGYTF.

The chain couples TRBV21-1 to TRBJ2-7; the listed D gene, TRBD1, was not tested against the DNA. TRBV21-1 is noted as a pseudogene. The CDR3 loop spans 16 amino acids. The CDR3 spells CASSISARDRVCEQYF. The CDR3 nucleotides are TGTGCCAGCAGTATATCTGCACGGGACAGGGTATGCGAGCAGTACTTC.

CDR3 residues: CATSSGLAVYNEQFF. The DNA of the CDR3 is TGTGCCACCAGCAGTGGACTAGCGGTGTACAATGAGCAGTTCTTC. The genes are TRBV15 and TRBJ2-1, with 10 bases identical to TRBD2. Germline V gives CDR1 LNHNV, CDR2 YYDKDF (reference sequence). After removal of 3 bases from V and 4 bases from J, the junction contained 3 bases not matched to a gene. CDR3 length equals 15 residues.

This rearrangement joins TRBV5-8 to TRBJ1-4; TRBD1 is a possible D gene (5 bases). This CDR3 is built from 14 residues. Germline V gives CDR1 SGHTS, CDR2 YDEGEE. V was shortened by 4 bases and J by 8 bases, with 15 bases between the two germline ends. This CDR3 reads CASSVGGRREKLFF. CDR3 nucleotide sequence: TGTGCCAGCAGCGTGGGGGGACGGAGGGAAAAACTGTTTTTT. Looking up the rest from reference TRBV5-8 and TRBJ1-4 gives the full variable domain: EAGVTQSPTHLIKTRGQQATLRCSPISGHTSVYWYQQALGLGLQFLLWYDEGEERNRGNFPPRFSGRQFPNYSSELNVNALELEDSALYLCASSVGGRREKLFFGSGTQLSVL.

This clone has just one count. The rearrangement uses TRBV7-8 and TRBJ2-7, with D maybe TRBD2 (6 bases). The germline V gene encodes CDR1 SGHVS and CDR2 FQNEAQ. Trimming left V 4 bases short and J 3 bases short, with 13 bases between. The CDR3 spans 14 residues. CDR3 DNA: TGTGCCAGCAGCTACGGAGGGTCAAACTACGAGCAGTACTTC. Protein sequence: CASSYGGSNYEQYF.

The chain is built from TRBV6-2 or TRBV6-3 and TRBJ2-7, with 7 bases identical to TRBD1. J was trimmed by 5 bases and V by 3 bases; bases with no gene match: 13. Per germline, CDR1 MNHEY and CDR2 SVGEGT. This CDR3 region has 16 residues. The CDR3 sequence: CASSYGPTGRYHEQYF. Written as DNA, the CDR3 is TGTGCCAGCAGTTATGGCCCGACAGGGCGGTATCACGAGCAGTACTTC.